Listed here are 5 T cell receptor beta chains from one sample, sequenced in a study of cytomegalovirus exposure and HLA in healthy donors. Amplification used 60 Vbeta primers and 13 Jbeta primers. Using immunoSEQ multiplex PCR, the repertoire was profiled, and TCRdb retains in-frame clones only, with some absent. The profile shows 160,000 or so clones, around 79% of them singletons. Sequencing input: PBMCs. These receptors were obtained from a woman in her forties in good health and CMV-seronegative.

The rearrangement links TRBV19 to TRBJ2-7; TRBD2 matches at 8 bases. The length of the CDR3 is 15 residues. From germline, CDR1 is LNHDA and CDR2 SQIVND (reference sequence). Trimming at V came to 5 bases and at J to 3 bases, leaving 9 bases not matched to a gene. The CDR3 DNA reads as TGTGCCAGTAGTCCCGGGGGGGGACCTGTCTACGAGCAGTACTTC. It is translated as CASSPGGGPVYEQYF.

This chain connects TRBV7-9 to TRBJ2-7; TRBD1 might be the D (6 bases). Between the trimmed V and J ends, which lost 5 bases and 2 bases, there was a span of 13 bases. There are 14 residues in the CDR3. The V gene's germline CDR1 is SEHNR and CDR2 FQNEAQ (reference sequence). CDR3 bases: TGTGCCAGCAGCCCACGGGACAAGCCCTACGAGCAGTACTTC. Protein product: CASSPRDKPYEQYF.

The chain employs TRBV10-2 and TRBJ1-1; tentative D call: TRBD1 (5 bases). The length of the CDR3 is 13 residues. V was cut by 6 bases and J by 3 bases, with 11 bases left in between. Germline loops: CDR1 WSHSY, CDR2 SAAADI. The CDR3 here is CASSGWGDTEAFF. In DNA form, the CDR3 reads TGCGCCAGCAGCGGGTGGGGGGACACTGAAGCTTTCTTT.

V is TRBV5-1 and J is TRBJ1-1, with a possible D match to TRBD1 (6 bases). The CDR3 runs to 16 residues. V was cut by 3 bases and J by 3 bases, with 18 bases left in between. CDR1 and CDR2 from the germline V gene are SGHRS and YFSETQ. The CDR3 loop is CASSSGPQGSDTEAFF. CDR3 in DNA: TGCGCCAGCAGCTCGGGACCCCAGGGGAGCGACACTGAAGCTTTCTTT.

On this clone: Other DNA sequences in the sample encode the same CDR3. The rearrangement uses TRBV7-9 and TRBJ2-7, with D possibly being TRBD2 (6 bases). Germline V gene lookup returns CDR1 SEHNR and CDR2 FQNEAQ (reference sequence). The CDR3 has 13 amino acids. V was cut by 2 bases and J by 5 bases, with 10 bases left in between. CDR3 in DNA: TGTGCCAGCAGCTTACGCGGGATCGACGAGCAGTACTTC. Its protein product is CASSLRGIDEQYF.